This note documents a single T cell receptor beta chain sequence. This clone came up a few times. There is no known antigen for this receptor. There are no base qualities to consult, and no much larger clone falls within one base. The sample is drawn from a study of PD-L1 blockade in urothelial cancer (dated by TCRdb to the late 2010s). Turning to the overall study: All patients started therapy in the mid-2010s and received atezolizumab 1,200 mg intravenously every 3 weeks. About nine tenths of the roughly 29 patients were identified as males with urothelial cancer of bladder origin, and a prior smoking history was reported by 18 of 29 patients. An ECOG performance status of 0 or 1 was recorded for the patients, and 0 to 3 prior chemotherapy regimens had been received by the patients. Blood samples were analyzed 3 weeks after the start of treatment (second dose) and 6 weeks after the start of treatment. Blood samples yielded a median of about 150,000 T cells and 65,000 to 95,000 unique TCRs, with median clonality 0.080. Somatic, immune and clinical correlates of response to PD-L1 blockade with atezolizumab in urothelial cancer were the focus of an exploratory multi-omic analysis. TCR sequencing covered pretreatment tumor samples and matched, serially collected peripheral blood taken before and after atezolizumab treatment. Progression-free survival longer than 6 months counted as durable clinical benefit, and TCR features were additionally tested against both progression-free and overall survival. In the same patients who had TCR sequencing, pretreatment tumors also underwent whole exome sequencing and RNA sequencing. Durable clinical benefit was achieved by nine patients but not by the remaining 20. Under 30 patients had pretreatment blood TCR-seq, roughly 24 had at least one posttreatment blood collection, and roughly 24 had tumor TCR-seq.

The cohort comprised fewer than 35 patients with locally advanced or metastatic urothelial carcinoma treated at Memorial Sloan Kettering on a trial protocol. Peripheral blood mononuclear cells were collected pretreatment and during treatment, with between 1 and 8 total time points obtained per patient. The Qiagen DNeasy Blood extraction kit was used to purify genomic DNA from total PBMCs and from tumor samples. PBMCs were collected pretreatment and during treatment, and were isolated and stored as previously described. Reading the germline V gene (reference sequence) gives CDR1 SEHNR and CDR2 FQNEAQ. From cysteine to phenylalanine, the CDR3 is 13 amino acids long. The only DNA kept is the CDR3, 39 bases in frame from the first base. The V and J ends are trimmed by 0 bases and 3 bases, leaving 3 bases between them. What the study reported, not specific to this receptor: Greater expansion of tumor-associated TCR clones in peripheral blood 3 weeks after the start of treatment was observed in patients with durable benefit (n ≈ 22, p = 0.022). A pretreatment peripheral blood TCR clonality below the median was linked to improved progression-free and overall survival. Because the sample size was small (n ≈ 28) and many of the analyses were exploratory, the results are meant to be hypothesis-generating.

To estimate absolute template abundance from read counts, synthetic TCR analog templates were spiked into each PCR. Using the immunoSEQ assay, TCRbeta CDR3 regions were amplified from genomic DNA with bias-controlled V and J gene primers. Sequencing of rearranged TCRbeta segments was performed at approximately 20X coverage. The study's own analysis went as follows. Sequencing errors were corrected by clustering and CDR3s were annotated against IMGT to assign V, D and J genes. Downstream analyses used only productive TCRbeta rearrangements and left out out-of-frame or stop-codon sequences. Clonality was calculated as one minus the Shannon entropy normalized by the log of the number of unique productive sequences. Fisher's exact test with Benjamini-Hochberg correction, at a threshold of adjusted p below 0.01, was used to find clones that differed between time points or between blood and tumor. This is the immuneACCESS table as TCRdb keeps it, with only in-frame sequences that have V and J called. A part of the clones is gone; compared with another copy, unresolved V genes explain less than half, and the rest is unexplained. V and J calls and clone size follow that table, whereas D and trimming were derived from the DNA. The sample includes roughly 87,000 clones, with roughly 87% observed a single time. The ten top clones hold under 6% of the sample.

The chain joins TRBV7-9 to TRBJ1-5; the D gene cannot be resolved reliably. The sequences come from PBMCs, collected around atezolizumab (anti-PD-L1) treatment. This clonotype was obtained from a woman aged 70-85 years with urothelial cancer. The base sequence is TGTGCCAGCAGCTTAGCAGCCAATCAGCCCCAGCATTTT. Its protein reads: CASSLAANQPQHF.